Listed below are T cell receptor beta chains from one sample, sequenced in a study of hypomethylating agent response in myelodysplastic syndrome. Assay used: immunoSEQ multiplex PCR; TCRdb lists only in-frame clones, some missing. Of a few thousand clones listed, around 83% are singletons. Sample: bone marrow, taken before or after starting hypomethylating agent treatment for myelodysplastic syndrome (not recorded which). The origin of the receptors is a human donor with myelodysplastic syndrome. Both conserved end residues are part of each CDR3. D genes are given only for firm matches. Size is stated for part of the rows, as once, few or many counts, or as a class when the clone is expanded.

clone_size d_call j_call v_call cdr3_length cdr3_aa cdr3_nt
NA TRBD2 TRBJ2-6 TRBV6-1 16 CASSETSGSGANVLTF TGTGCCAGCAGTGAGACTAGCGGGAGTGGGGCCAACGTCCTGACTTTC
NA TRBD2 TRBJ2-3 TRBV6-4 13 CASSTSGTDTQYF TGTGCCAGCAGTACTAGCGGCACAGATACGCAGTATTTT
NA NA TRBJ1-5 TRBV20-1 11 CSAREGGPQHF TGCAGTGCTAGGGAGGGGGGGCCCCAGCATTTT
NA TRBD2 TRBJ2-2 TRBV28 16 CASYSSGLAGSGELFF TGTGCCAGCTACTCCTCGGGACTAGCGGGGTCCGGGGAGCTGTTTTTT
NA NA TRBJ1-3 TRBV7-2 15 CASTQLSSSRNTIYF TGTGCCAGCACCCAGCTTAGCAGTTCCCGAAACACCATATATTTT
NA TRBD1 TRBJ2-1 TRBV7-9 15 CASSHGQGTYNEQFF TGTGCCAGCAGCCACGGACAGGGCACCTACAATGAGCAGTTCTTC
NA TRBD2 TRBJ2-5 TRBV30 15 CAWNTGLAVQETQYF TGTGCCTGGAATACGGGTCTAGCGGTCCAAGAGACCCAGTACTTC
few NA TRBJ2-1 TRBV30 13 CAWRQLPPNEQFF TGTGCCTGGAGACAGCTACCACCCAATGAGCAGTTCTTC
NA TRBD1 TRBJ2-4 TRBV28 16 CASTTTGASPKNIQYF TGTGCCAGCACCACGACAGGGGCTTCACCCAAAAACATTCAGTACTTC
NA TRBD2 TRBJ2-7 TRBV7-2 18 CASSLAPGTSGRGVEQYF TGTGCCAGCAGCTTAGCCCCAGGGACTAGCGGGAGGGGGGTCGAGCAGTACTTC
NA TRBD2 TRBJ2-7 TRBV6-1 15 CASRIMAGENYEQYF TGTGCCAGCAGGATAATGGCGGGGGAGAACTACGAGCAGTACTTC
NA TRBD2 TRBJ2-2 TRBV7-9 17 CASSPRHGGSSTGELFF TGTGCCAGCAGCCCACGACACGGGGGGAGCAGCACCGGGGAGCTGTTTTTT
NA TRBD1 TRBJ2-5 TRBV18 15 CASSPRQGDQETQYF TGTGCCAGCTCACCTAGACAGGGGGACCAAGAGACCCAGTACTTC
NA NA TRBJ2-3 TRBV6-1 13 CASSRDSTDTQYF TGTGCCAGCAGCCGGGACTCCACAGATACGCAGTATTTT
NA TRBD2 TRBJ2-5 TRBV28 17 CASSLPTGLAGLETQYF TGTGCCAGCAGTTTACCGACGGGACTAGCGGGTTTGGAGACCCAGTACTTC
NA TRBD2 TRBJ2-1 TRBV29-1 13 CSSTSGNYNEQFF TGCAGCTCTACTAGCGGGAATTACAATGAGCAGTTCTTC
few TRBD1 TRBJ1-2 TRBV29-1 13 CSVGLRGLGGYTF TGCAGCGTTGGCCTCAGGGGGCTAGGGGGCTACACCTTC
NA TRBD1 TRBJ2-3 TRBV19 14 CASSIGQGTDTQYF TGTGCCAGTAGTATAGGACAGGGAACAGATACGCAGTATTTT
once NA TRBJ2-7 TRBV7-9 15 CASSPLDGGTYEQYF TGTGCCAGCAGCCCGTTGGACGGGGGCACCTACGAGCAGTACTTC
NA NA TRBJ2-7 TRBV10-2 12 CASSESIAQKYF TGCGCCAGCAGTGAGTCTATTGCTCAGAAGTACTTC
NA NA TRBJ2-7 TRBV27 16 CASIAFSGGDAYEQYF TGTGCCAGCATCGCCTTTAGCGGAGGTGACGCCTACGAGCAGTACTTC
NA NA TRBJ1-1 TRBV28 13 CASSIRGGAEAFF TGTGCCAGCAGTATACGGGGGGGGGCTGAAGCTTTCTTT
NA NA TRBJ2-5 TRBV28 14 CASSLSDYRETQYF TGTGCCAGCAGTTTATCGGACTACCGCGAGACCCAGTACTTC
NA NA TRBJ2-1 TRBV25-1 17 CASSEWVQASSYNEQFF TGTGCCAGCAGTGAATGGGTACAGGCGAGCTCCTACAATGAGCAGTTCTTC
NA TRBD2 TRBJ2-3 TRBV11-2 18 CASSPLGGSGRPTDTQYF TGTGCCAGCAGCCCCCTTGGGGGTAGCGGGAGACCGACAGATACGCAGTATTTT
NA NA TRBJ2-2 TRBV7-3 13 CASSSGNTGELFF TGTGCCAGCAGCTCGGGGAACACCGGGGAGCTGTTTTTT
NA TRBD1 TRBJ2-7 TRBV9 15 CASSPRQGRAYEQYF TGTGCCAGCAGTCCTAGACAGGGGCGAGCCTACGAGCAGTACTTC
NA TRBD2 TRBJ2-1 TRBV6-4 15 CASSLLAGNLNEQFF TGTGCCAGCAGCTTACTAGCGGGGAACCTCAATGAGCAGTTCTTC
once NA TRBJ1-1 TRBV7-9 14 CASSFSGTGTEAFF TGTGCCAGCAGCTTTTCCGGGACGGGCACTGAAGCTTTCTTT
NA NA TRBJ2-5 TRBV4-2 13 CASSPLVTETQYF TGTGCCAGCAGCCCCCTTGTGACAGAGACCCAGTACTTC
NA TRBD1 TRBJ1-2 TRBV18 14 CASSVNRDRGGYTF TGTGCCAGCTCAGTAAACCGGGACAGGGGTGGCTACACCTTC
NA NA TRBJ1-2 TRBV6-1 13 CASSGTAGYGYTF TGTGCCAGCAGTGGGACGGCGGGGTATGGCTACACCTTC
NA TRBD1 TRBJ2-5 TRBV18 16 CASSPYRGTGEETQYF TGTGCCAGCTCACCATATCGAGGGACAGGGGAAGAGACCCAGTACTTC
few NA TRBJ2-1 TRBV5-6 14 CASSSRQVGNEQFF TGTGCCAGCAGCTCGAGACAGGTGGGCAATGAGCAGTTCTTC
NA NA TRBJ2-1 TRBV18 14 CASSPRGPENEQFF TGTGCCAGCTCACCAAGGGGCCCCGAGAATGAGCAGTTCTTC
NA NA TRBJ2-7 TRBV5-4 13 CASSLPAVGEQYF TGTGCCAGCAGCTTGCCCGCAGTGGGGGAACAGTACTTC
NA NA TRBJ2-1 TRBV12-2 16 CASRLSGTGKVNEQLF TGTGCAAGTCGCTTATCCGGGACAGGGAAGGTTAATGAGCAGCTCTTC
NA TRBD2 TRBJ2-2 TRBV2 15 CASSETSGSGGELFF TGTGCCAGCAGTGAAACTAGCGGGAGTGGCGGGGAGCTGTTTTTT
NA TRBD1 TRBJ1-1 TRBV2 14 CASSNQGGGTEAFF TGTGCCAGCAGTAACCAGGGGGGCGGCACTGAAGCTTTCTTT
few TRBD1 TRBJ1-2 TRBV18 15 CASSSDRGGLYGYTF TGTGCCAGCTCGTCGGACAGGGGAGGTCTCTATGGCTACACCTTC
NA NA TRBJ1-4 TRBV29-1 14 CSVRGRPPNEKLFF TGCAGCGTCCGGGGCCGGCCCCCTAATGAAAAACTGTTTTTT
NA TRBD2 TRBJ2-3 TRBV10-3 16 CATGRGVAGATDTQYF TGTGCCACCGGGAGAGGGGTAGCGGGAGCCACAGATACGCAGTATTTT
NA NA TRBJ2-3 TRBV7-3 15 CASSLSGLPTDTQYF TGTGCCAGCAGCTTAAGTGGACTCCCCACAGATACGCAGTATTTT
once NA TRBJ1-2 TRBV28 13 CASSLVPEYGYTF TGTGCCAGCAGTTTAGTGCCAGAATATGGCTACACCTTC
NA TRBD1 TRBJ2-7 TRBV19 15 CASSTRPGQGHEQYF TGTGCCAGTAGTACGCGGCCGGGACAGGGCCACGAGCAGTACTTC
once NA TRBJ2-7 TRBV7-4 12 CASSALSYEQYF TGTGCCAGCAGCGCCCTCTCCTACGAGCAGTACTTC
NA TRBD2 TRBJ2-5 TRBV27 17 CASSSGWGTSSQETQYF TGTGCCAGCAGTTCCGGGTGGGGGACTAGTTCCCAAGAGACCCAGTACTTC
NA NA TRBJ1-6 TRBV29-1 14 CSVGTGGDNSPLHF TGCAGCGTTGGAACGGGCGGGGATAATTCACCCCTCCACTTT
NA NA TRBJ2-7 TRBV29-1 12 CSVSGRGYEQYF TGCAGCGTTTCGGGTAGGGGCTACGAGCAGTACTTC
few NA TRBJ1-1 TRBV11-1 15 CASSPTGTKNTEAFF TGTGCCAGCAGCCCTACAGGGACCAAGAACACTGAAGCTTTCTTT
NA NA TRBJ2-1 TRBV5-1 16 CASSLAVGLSYNEQFF TGCGCCAGCAGCTTGGCCGTGGGTTTATCCTACAATGAGCAGTTCTTC
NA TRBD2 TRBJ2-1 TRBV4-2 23 CASSPFSGGLVANLRMSNNEQFF TGTGCCAGCAGCCCATTTAGCGGGGGACTAGTGGCGAACCTGAGGATGTCTAACAATGAGCAGTTCTTC
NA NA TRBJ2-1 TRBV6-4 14 CASSARTFDNEQFF TGTGCCAGCAGCGCCCGGACTTTCGACAATGAGCAGTTCTTC
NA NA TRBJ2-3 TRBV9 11 CASSVGDTQYF TGTGCCAGCAGCGTAGGTGATACGCAGTATTTT